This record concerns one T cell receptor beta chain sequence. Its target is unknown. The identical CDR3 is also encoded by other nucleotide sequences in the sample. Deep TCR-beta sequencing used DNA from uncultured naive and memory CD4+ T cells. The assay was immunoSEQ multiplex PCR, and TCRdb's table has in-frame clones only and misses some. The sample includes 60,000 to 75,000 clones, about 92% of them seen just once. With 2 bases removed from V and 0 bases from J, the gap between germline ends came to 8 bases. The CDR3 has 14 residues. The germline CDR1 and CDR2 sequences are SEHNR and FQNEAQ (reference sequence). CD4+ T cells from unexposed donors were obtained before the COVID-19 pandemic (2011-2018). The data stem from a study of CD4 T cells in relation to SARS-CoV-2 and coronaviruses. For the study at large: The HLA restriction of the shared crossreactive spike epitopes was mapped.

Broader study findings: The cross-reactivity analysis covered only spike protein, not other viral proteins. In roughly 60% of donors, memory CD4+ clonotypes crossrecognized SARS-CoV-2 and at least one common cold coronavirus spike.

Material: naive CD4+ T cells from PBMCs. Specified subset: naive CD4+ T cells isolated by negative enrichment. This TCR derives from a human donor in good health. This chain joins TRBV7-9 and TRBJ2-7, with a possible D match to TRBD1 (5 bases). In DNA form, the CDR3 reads TGTGCCAGCAGCTTAAGGCAGGGCTCCTACGAGCAGTACTTC. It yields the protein CASSLRQGSYEQYF.